This T cell receptor beta chain stems from a study of CD8 T cells in Susac syndrome (dated by TCRdb to the late 2010s). Background on the whole study: Among the Susac syndrome patients who were sequenced, clinically active disease was present in 5 or 6 and clinical remission was observed in roughly eight. At blood withdrawal, Susac syndrome patients were either therapy-naive, taking corticosteroids (in some cases with IVIg as well), or taking IVIg alone. The study used repertoire sequencing to test whether antigen drove CD8+ T cell activation and differentiation in Susac syndrome. What the authors observed across the whole study: In patients with Susac syndrome, the CD4+ T cell repertoire showed no detectable clonal expansion. The number of individuals in the TCR sequencing and HLA analysis was recognized as being relatively small.

From the cysteine through the phenylalanine, the CDR3 covers 15 amino acids. Only CDR3 DNA is held: 45 bases, read in frame from base 1. The junction carries 10 bases between V and J, which are trimmed by 0 bases and 3 bases respectively. In the germline V gene, CDR1 corresponds to SGDLS and CDR2 to YYNGEE. Worth noting for this clonotype: Its target antigen remains unknown. Base quality data are lacking; no much larger clone is found one base away.

RNA was extracted using the RNeasy kit, and roughly 0.45 to 1 ug of the RNA was reverse transcribed with random hexamers. TCR beta CDR3 regions were amplified with the immunoSEQ multiplex PCR assay covering 54 Vbeta and 13 Jbeta segments. PCR amplification bias was corrected using a synthetic template baseline for primer optimization and computational correction. On the study's bioinformatics: Only productive sequences were kept, with reads annotated to V, D and J genes according to IMGT and analyzed in immunoSEQ Analyzer. To calculate clonality, Shannon entropy was normalized by log2 of the number of productive unique sequences and then subtracted from one. Public and private clones were assessed among the 100 most prevalent clones of each patient and control. Susac-specific clones were defined as absent from healthy and MS cohorts, around 1,000 published viral clones and other ImmuneACCESS disease sequences. Using fastp trimming at Q25 and MiXCR clonotype assembly, TCRdb reanalyzed the public sequencing data and kept in-frame beta chains. For every CDR3 protein sequence, its rows merge into one entry that carries the most common genes and DNA. The V and J calls come from TCRdb's annotation, not from the publication. The sample table records more than 150,000 distinct CDR3 sequences; under 97% of these occur just once. 0.098% of the sample is taken by the ten largest.

High-throughput TCR beta sequencing profiled peripheral blood CD8+ and CD4+ T cells from healthy donors, Susac syndrome patients and multiple sclerosis patients. Recently defined diagnostic criteria for definite or probable disease were met by the Susac syndrome patients. Bulk CD8+ and CD4+ T cells were purified by magnetic negative isolation, whereas CD8+ TEMRA cells were enriched by FACS. Blood was drawn into EDTA tubes, processed within 24 hours, and PBMCs were isolated by density gradient centrifugation. PBMCs intended for TCR sequencing were cryopreserved in liquid nitrogen and were subsequently thawed in a 37 degrees C water bath. The sorted or isolated CD4+, CD8+ and CD8+ TEMRA cells had a purity of 90% or higher.

The specimen sequenced was CD4+ T cells from PBMCs. The clonotype originates from a human donor with Susac syndrome. The chain joins TRBV9 to TRBJ1-5; the D segment could be TRBD1, given 6 matching bases. The CDR3 protein sequence reads: CASSVGGTYNQPQHF. The sequence in DNA is TGTGCCAGCAGCGTAGGAGGGACATACAATCAGCCCCAGCATTTT.